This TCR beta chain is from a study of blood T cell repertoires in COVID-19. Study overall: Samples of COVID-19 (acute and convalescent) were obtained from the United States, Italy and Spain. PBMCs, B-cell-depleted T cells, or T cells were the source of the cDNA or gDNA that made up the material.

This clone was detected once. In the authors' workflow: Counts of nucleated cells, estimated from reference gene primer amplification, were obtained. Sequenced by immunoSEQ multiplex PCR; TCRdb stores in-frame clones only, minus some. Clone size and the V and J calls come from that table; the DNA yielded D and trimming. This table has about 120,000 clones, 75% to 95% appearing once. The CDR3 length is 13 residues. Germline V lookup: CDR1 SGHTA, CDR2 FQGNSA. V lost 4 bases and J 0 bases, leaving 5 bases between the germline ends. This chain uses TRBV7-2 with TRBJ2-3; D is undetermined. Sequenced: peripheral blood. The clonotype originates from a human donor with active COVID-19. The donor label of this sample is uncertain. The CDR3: CASSSTSTDTQYF. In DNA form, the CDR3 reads TGTGCCAGCAGCTCGACTAGCACAGATACGCAGTATTTT.